This TCR beta chain was identified during a study of PD-L1 blockade in urothelial cancer. About the research overall: Treatment start was followed by blood analysis at 3 weeks (second dose) and again at 6 weeks.

As to time point: pretreatment peripheral blood. Sequencing used immunoSEQ multiplex PCR; TCRdb keeps in-frame clones, though not all of them. The repertoire has approximately 94,000 clones, around 90% of them found once; the top ten carry 2% to 2.5%. This CDR3 region has 21 residues. With 0 bases clipped from V and 0 bases from J, the junction kept 17 bases outside the gene matches. Germline loops: CDR1 LNHNV, CDR2 YYDKDF (reference sequence). Material: PBMCs, obtained around atezolizumab (anti-PD-L1) treatment. The J gene is TRBJ2-1, the V gene TRBV15; 7 nucleotides match TRBD2. This TCR was recovered from a man in his 60s with urothelial cancer. In DNA form, the CDR3 reads TGTGCCACCAGCAGAGATCTGCCGGGGACTACCTCAGGAGGCTCCTACAATGAGCAGTTCTTC. Protein sequence: CATSRDLPGTTSGGSYNEQFF.